This T cell receptor beta chain was identified in a study of beta chain features in type 1 diabetes. As for the study in general: Sorted cells numbering 107,917,701 were examined across all samples.

This clone was detected a few times. What it binds is unknown. Without exception, sorted populations had purity beyond 98%. The CDR3 covers 14 residues. With 4 bases clipped from V and 3 bases from J, the junction kept 4 bases outside the gene matches. Germline CDR1 and CDR2: SGHRS and YFSETQ. The whole isolated RNA underwent reverse transcription, so sequencing captured expressed TCRB transcripts. The assay was immunoSEQ multiplex PCR, and TCRdb's table has in-frame clones only and misses some. Found here are roughly 180,000 clones, 6.5% to 8.5% of them singletons; the top ten hold under 0.6%. Points from the study as a whole: TCRB CDR3 length was moderately but significantly reduced in all four CD4+ subsets of Type 1 diabetes patients. The study found that naive, central memory and Treg TCRB repertoires appeared more similar in patients than in healthy donors. When VDJ junctions were examined, type 1 diabetes patients showed fewer insertions and more deletions.

This clonotype was obtained from a man younger than 35 with type 1 diabetes. Sequences were obtained from central memory CD4+ T cells from blood. V gene TRBV5-1 combines with J gene TRBJ2-3; TRBD1 agrees at 8 bases. Written as DNA, the CDR3 is TGCGCCAGCAGCATCGGACAGGGAACAGATACGCAGTATTTT. As protein: CASSIGQGTDTQYF.